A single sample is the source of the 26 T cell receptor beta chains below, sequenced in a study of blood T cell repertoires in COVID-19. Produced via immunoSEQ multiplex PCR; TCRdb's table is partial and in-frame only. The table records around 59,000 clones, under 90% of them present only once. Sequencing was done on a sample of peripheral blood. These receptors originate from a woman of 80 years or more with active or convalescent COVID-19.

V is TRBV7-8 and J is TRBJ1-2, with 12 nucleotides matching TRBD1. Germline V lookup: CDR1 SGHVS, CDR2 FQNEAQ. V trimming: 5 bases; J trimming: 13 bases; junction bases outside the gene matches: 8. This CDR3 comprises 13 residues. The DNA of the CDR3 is TGTGCCAGCAGCATGGGGACAGGGGGCTCTTCCACCTTC. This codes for CASSMGTGGSSTF.

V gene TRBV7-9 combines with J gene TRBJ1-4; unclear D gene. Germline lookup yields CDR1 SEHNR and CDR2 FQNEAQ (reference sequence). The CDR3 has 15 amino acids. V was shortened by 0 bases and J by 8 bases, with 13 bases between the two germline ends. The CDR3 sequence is CASSLAGLSGEKLFF. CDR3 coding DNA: TGTGCCAGCAGCTTAGCGGGATTAAGCGGGGAAAAACTGTTTTTT.

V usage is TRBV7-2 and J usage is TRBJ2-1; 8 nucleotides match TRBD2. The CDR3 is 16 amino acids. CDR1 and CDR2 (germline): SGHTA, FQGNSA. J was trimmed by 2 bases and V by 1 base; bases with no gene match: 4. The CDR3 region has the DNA TGTGCCAGCAGCTTAGTTGGCGGGGGGACCTACAATGAGCAGTTCTTC. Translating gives CASSLVGGGTYNEQFF.

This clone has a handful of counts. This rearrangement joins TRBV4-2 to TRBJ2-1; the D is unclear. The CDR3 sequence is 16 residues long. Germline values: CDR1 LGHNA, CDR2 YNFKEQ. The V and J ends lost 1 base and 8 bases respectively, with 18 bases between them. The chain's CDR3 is CASSQGATHRLDEQFF. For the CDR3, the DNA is TGTGCCAGCAGCCAAGGGGCTACCCACCGGTTGGATGAGCAGTTCTTC.

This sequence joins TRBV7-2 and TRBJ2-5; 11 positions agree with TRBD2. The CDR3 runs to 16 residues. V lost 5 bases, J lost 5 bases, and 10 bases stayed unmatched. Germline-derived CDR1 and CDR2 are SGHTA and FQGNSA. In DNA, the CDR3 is TGTGCCAGCAGCCCCACTAGCGGGGGAACGTTTGAGACCCAGTACTTC. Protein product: CASSPTSGGTFETQYF.

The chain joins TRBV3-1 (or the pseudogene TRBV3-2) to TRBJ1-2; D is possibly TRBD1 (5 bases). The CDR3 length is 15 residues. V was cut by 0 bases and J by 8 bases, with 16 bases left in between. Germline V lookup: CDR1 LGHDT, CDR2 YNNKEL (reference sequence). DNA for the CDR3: TGTGCCAGCAGCCAAGATCGTAACAGGTTGAAGGGCTACACCTTC. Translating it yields CASSQDRNRLKGYTF.

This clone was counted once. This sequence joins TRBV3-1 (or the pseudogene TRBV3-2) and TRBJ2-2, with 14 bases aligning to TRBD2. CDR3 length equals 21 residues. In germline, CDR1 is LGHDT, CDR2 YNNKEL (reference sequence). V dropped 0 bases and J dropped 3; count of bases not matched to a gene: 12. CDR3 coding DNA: TGTGCCAGCAGCCAAGACCCGGGACTAGCGGGGGTTCAAGGGGACACCGGGGAGCTGTTTTTT. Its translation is CASSQDPGLAGVQGDTGELFF.

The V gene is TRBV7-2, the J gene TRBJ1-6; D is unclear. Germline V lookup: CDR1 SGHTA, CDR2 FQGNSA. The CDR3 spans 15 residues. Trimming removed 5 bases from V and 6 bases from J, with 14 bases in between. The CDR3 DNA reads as TGTGCCAGCAGCCCTTTGACAAGCCGTAATTCACCCCTCCACTTT. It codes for CASSPLTSRNSPLHF.

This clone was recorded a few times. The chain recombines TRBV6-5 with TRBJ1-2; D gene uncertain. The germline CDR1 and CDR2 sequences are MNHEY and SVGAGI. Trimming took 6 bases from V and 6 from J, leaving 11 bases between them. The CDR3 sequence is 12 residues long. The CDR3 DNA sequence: TGTGCCAGCAGGGGCGCCGGGGATGGCTACACCTTC. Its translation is CASRGAGDGYTF.

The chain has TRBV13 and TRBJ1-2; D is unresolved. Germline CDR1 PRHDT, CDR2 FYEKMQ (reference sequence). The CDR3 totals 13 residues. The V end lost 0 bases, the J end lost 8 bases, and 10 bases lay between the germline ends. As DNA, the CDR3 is TGTGCCAGCAGCTTAGGGCAGGCTGCAGGCTACACCTTC. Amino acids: CASSLGQAAGYTF.

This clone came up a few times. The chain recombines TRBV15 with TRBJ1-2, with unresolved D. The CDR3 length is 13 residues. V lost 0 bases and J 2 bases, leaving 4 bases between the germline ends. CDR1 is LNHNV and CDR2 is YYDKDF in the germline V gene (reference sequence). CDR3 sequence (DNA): TGTGCCACCAGCAGAGACAGAAACTATGGCTACACCTTC. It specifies CATSRDRNYGYTF.

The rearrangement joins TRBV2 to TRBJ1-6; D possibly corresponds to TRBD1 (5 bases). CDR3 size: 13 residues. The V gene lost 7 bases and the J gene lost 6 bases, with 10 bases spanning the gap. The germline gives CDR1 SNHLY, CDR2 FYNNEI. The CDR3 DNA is TGTGCCAGCAACTTAGACAGTAATTCACCCCTCCACTTT. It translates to CASNLDSNSPLHF.

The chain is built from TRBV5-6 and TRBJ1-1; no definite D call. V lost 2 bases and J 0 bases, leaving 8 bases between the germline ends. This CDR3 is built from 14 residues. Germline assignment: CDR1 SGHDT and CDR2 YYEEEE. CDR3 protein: CASSFGILNTEAFF. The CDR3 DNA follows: TGTGCCAGCAGCTTCGGGATTCTGAACACTGAAGCTTTCTTT.

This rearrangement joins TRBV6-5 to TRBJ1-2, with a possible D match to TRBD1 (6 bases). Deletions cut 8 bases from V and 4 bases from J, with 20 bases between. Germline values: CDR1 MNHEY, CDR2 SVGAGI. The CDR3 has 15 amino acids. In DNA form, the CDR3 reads TGTGCCAGCGGCTCCTATCAGGGGCCACTCTATGGCTACACCTTC. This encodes CASGSYQGPLYGYTF.

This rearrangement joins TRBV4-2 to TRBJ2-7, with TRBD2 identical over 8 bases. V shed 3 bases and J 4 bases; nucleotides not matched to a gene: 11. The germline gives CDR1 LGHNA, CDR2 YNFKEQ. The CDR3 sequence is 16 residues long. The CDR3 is CASSHHRGSSGYEQYF. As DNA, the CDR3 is TGTGCCAGCAGCCATCACCGTGGGTCTAGCGGGTACGAGCAGTACTTC.

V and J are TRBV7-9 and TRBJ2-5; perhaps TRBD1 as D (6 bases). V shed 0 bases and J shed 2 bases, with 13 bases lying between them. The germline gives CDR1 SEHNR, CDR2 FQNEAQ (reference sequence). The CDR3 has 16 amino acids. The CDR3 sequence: CASSLAAGTRQETQYF. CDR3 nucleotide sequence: TGTGCCAGCAGCTTAGCAGCCGGGACAAGACAAGAGACCCAGTACTTC. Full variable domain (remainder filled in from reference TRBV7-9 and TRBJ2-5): DTGVSQNPRHKITKRGQNVTFRCDPISEHNRLYWYRQTLGQGPEFLTYFQNEAQLEKSRLLSDRFSAERPKGSFSTLEIQRTEQGDSAMYLCASSLAAGTRQETQYFGPGTRLLVL.

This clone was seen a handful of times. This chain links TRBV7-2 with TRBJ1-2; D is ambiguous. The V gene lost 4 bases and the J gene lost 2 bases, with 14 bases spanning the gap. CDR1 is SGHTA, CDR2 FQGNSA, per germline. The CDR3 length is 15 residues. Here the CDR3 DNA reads TGTGCCAGCAGCTCCCAGGTCGGGGTAAACTATGGCTACACCTTC. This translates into CASSSQVGVNYGYTF.

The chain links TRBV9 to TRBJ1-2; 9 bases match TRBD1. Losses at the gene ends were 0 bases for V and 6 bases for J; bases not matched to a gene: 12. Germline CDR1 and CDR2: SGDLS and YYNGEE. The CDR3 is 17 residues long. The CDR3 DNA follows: TGTGCCAGCAGCGTAGATCCCTCGACAGGGGGAGGCAATGGCTACACCTTC. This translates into CASSVDPSTGGGNGYTF.

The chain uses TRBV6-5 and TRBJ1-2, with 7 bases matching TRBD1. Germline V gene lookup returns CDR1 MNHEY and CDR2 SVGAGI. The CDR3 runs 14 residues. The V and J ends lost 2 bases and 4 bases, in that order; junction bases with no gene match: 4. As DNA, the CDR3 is TGTGCCAGCAGTTACGACAGGGAAGTCTATGGCTACACCTTC. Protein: CASSYDREVYGYTF.

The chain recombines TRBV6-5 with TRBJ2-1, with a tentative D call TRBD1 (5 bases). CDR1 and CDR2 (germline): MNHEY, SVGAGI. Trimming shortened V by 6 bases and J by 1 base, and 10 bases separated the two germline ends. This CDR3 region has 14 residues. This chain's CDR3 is CASRDRGSYNEQFF. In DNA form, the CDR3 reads TGTGCCAGCAGAGATAGGGGATCCTACAATGAGCAGTTCTTC.

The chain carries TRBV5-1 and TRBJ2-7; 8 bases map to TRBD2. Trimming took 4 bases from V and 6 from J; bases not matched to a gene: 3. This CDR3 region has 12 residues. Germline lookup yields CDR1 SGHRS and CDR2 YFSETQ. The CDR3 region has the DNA TGCGCCAGCAGCCCGGGGGGGGTCGAGCAGTACTTC. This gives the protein CASSPGGVEQYF.

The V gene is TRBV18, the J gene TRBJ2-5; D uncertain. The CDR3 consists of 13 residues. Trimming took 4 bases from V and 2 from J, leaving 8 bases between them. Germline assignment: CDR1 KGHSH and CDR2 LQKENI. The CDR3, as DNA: TGTGCCAGCTCACTCCGGGTTCAAGAGACCCAGTACTTC. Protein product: CASSLRVQETQYF.

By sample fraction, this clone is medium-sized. For the CDR3, the DNA is TGCGCCAGCAACCCGGGACTAGCGGAATACGAGCAGTACTTC. This sequence encodes CASNPGLAEYEQYF. V is TRBV10-2 and J is TRBJ2-7; 11 positions match TRBD2. The CDR3 runs to 14 residues. The trim removed 7 bases at V and 4 bases at J, leaving 6 bases unmatched. Looked up from germline, CDR1 is WSHSY and CDR2 is SAAADI.

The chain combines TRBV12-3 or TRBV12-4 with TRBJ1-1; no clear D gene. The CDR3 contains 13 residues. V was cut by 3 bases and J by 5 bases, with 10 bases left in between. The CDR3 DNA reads TGTGCCAGCAGTTTCGCACAGCTAACTGAAGCTTTCTTT. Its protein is CASSFAQLTEAFF.

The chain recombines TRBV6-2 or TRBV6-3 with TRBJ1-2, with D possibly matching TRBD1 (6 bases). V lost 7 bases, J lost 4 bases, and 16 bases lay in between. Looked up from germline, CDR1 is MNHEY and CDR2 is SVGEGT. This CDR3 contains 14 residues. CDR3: CASTPGAAPYGYTF. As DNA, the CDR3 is TGTGCCAGCACCCCAGGGGCCGCCCCCTATGGCTACACCTTC.

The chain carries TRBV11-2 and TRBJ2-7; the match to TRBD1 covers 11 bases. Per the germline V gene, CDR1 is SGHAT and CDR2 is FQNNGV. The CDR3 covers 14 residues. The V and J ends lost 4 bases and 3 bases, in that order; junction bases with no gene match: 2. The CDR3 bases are TGTGCCAGCAGCTCCGGGACAGGGGGCTACGAGCAGTACTTC. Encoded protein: CASSSGTGGYEQYF.